This T cell receptor (beta chain) derives from a study of shared clonotypes between healthy human individuals. Cells designated naive CD8 were CD45RO-negative and were positively selected for CCR7, with terminally differentiated effector memory CD45RA+ cells excluded. Assay: immunoSEQ multiplex PCR; the TCRdb copy retains only in-frame clones and omits some. The table records some 2.1 million clones, approximately 92% of them present only once. The clonotype comes from a man younger than 35 in good health. Some clones in this sample may be carry-over from other donors' samples. The sample comprised naive CD8+ T cells from PBMCs.

The CDR3 nucleotides read TGTGCCAGCAGCGTAGCCCCCACAGCTGACTATGGCTACACCTTC. This translates into CASSVAPTADYGYTF. This chain joins TRBV9 and TRBJ1-2, with D hard to call. Germline V lookup: CDR1 SGDLS, CDR2 YYNGEE. The CDR3 contains 15 residues. V was trimmed by 0 bases and J by 3 bases, leaving 12 bases between them.